This TCR beta chain is drawn from a study of blood T cell repertoires in COVID-19. Study information: The samples span acute and convalescent COVID-19 from the United States, Italy and Spain. T cells, B-cell-depleted T cells, or PBMCs provided the cDNA or gDNA that served as material.

The Seattle patients joined while their infection was active and were tracked longitudinally afterward. CDR3 length: 19 residues. In the source study's methods: Estimation of nucleated cell counts relied on the amplification of reference gene primers. Data came from immunoSEQ multiplex PCR; TCRdb stores just in-frame clones and leaves some out. The V and J calls and the clone size are those of that table, but D and trimming were determined from the DNA. The sample has approximately 270,000 clones, approximately 90% seen once. This receptor was taken from a woman in her twenties or thirties with COVID-19, enrolled during active disease. Sequences were obtained from peripheral blood. This rearrangement joins TRBV21-1 to TRBJ2-5; the table gives TRBD1 as D, unverified against the DNA. TRBV21-1 is shown as a pseudogene. CDR3 amino acids: CASSITQLQGQLRQETQYF. CDR3 nucleotide sequence: TGTGCCAGCAGCATAACTCAACTACAGGGGCAGTTACGCCAAGAGACCCAGTACTTC.